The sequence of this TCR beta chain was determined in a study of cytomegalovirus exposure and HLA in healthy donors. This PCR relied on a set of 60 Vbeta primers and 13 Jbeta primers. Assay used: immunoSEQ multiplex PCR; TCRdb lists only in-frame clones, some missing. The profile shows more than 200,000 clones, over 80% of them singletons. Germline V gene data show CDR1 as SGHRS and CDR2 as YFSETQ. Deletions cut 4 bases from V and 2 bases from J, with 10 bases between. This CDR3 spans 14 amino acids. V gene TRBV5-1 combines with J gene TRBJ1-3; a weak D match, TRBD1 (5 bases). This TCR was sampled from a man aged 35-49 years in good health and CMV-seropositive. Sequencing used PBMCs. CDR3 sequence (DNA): TGCGCCAGCAGCCAAGGACAACCTGGAAACACCATATATTTT. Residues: CASSQGQPGNTIYF.